This T cell receptor beta chain was recorded in a study of a mutant IDH1 vaccine in newly diagnosed glioma. Study at large: Commencement of vaccination occurred 4-6 weeks following radiotherapy alone, or concurrently with temozolomide cycles. Averaging roughly 40 years of age, treated patients were approximately 60% male and about 38% female.

Libraries were prepared by immunoSEQ multiplex PCR; TCRdb keeps only in-frame clonotypes and omits some of them. In the table there are 53,000 or so clones, about three quarters of which are singletons. This CDR3 region has 16 residues. V lost 2 bases and J lost 2; bases outside the gene matches: 7. Germline V gives CDR1 SGHNT, CDR2 YYREEE (reference sequence). Findings and limits, study-wide: Alterations occurring in top peripheral T cell clonotypes seemed unrelated to pseudoprogression.

Time point described: week 5, during vaccination. Doses consisted of 300 ug of mutant IDH1 20-mer peptide each, paired with topical imiquimod. To note about this clone: Its target is not known.

The sample consisted of PBMCs, taken from a glioma patient whose treatment included an IDH1 peptide vaccine. The sequence derives from a man over 45 with glioma. J is TRBJ2-3 and V is TRBV5-4; 8 bases line up with TRBD2. The CDR3 reads CASSFPASGFTDTQYF. CDR3 DNA sequence: TGTGCCAGCAGCTTCCCCGCTAGCGGGTTCACAGATACGCAGTATTTT.